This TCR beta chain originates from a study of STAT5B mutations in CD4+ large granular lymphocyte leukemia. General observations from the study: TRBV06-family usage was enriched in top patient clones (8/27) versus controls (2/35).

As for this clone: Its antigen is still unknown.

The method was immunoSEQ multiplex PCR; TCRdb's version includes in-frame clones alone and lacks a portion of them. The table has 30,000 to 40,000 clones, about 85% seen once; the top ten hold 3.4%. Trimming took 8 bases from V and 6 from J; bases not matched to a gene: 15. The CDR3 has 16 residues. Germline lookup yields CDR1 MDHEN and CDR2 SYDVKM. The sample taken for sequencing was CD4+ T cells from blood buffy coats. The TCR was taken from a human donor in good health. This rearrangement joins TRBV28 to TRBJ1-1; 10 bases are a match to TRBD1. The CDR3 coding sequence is TGTGCCAGCCTAACTGACAGGGGGCCCGCAATCGCTGAAGCTTTCTTT. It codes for CASLTDRGPAIAEAFF.